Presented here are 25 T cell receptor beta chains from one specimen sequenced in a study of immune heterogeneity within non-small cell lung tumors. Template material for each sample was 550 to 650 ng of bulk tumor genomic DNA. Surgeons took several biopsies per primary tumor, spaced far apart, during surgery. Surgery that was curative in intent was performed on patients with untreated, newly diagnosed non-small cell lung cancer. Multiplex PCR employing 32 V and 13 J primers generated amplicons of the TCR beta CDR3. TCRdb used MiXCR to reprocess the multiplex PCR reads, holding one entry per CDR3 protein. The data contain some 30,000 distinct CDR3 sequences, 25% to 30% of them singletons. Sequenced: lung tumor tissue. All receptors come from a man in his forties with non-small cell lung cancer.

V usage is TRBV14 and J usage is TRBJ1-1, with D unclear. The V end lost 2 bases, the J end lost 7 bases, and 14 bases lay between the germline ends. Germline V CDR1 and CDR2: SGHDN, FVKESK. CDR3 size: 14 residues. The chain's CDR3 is CASSQFPGLFEAFF. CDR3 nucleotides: TGTGCCAGCAGCCAATTCCCCGGACTATTTGAAGCTTTCTTT. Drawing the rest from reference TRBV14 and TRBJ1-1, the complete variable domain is EAGVTQFPSHSVIEKGQTVTLRCDPISGHDNLYWYRRVMGKEIKFLLHFVKESKQDESGMPNNRFLAERTGGTYSTLKVQPAELEDSGVYFCASSQFPGLFEAFFGQGTRLTVV.

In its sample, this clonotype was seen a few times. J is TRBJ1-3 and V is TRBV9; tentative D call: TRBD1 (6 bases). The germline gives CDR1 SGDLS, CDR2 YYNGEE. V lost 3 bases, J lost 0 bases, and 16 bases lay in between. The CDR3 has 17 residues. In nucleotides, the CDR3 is TGTGCCAGCAGCGGCCCCAGGGGCGAGCACTCTGGAAACACCATATATTTT. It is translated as CASSGPRGEHSGNTIYF.

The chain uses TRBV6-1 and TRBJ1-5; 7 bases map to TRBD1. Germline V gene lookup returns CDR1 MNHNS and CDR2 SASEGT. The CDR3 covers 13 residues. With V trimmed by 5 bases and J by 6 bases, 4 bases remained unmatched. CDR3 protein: CASSLNRGQPQHF. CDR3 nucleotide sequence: TGTGCCAGCAGTCTTAACAGGGGTCAGCCCCAGCATTTT.

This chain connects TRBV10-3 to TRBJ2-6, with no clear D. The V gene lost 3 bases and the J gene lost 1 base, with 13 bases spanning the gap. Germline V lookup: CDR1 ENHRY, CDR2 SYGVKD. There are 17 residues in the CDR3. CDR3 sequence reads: CAISESRTASGANVLTF. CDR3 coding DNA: TGTGCCATCAGTGAATCTAGGACGGCTTCTGGGGCCAACGTCCTGACTTTC.

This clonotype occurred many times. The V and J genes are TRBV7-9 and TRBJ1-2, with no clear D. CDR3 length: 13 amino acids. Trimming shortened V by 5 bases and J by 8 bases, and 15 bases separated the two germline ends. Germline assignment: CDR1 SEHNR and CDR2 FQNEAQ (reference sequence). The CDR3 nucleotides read TGTGCCAGCAGCCAGCAGAGTTTACACGGCTACACCTTC. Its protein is CASSQQSLHGYTF.

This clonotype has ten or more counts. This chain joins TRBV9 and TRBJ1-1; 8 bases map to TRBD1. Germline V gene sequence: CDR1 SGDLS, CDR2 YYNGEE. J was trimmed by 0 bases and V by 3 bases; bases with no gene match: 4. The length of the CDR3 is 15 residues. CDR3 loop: CASSEWTGMNTEAFF. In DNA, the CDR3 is TGTGCCAGCAGCGAATGGACAGGGATGAACACTGAAGCTTTCTTT.

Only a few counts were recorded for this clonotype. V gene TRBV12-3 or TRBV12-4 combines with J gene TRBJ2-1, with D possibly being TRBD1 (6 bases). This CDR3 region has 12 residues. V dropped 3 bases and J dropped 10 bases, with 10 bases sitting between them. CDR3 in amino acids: CASSFSGQEQFF. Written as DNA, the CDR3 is TGTGCCAGCAGTTTCTCAGGACAGGAGCAGTTCTTC.

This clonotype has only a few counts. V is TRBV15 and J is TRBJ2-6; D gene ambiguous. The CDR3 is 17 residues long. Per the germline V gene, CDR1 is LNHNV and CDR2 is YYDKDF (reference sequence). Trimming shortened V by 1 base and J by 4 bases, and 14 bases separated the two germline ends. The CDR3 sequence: CATSRGIRAPGANVLTF. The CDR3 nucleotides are TGTGCCACCAGCAGAGGGATCAGAGCCCCCGGGGCCAACGTCCTGACTTTC.

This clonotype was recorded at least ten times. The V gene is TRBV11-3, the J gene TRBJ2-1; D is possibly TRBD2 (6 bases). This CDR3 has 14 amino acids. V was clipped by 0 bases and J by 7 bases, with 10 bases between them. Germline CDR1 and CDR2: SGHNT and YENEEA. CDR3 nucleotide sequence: TGTGCCAGCAGCTTAGATGGGGGGAAAAATGAGCAGTTCTTC. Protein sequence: CASSLDGGKNEQFF.

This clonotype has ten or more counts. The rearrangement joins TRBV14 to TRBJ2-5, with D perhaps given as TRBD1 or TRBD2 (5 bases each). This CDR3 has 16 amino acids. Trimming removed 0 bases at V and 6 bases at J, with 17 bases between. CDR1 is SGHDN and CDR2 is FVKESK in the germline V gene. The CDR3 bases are TGTGCCAGCAGCCAAGAAATTTTGGGGGAGTCCAAGACCCAGTACTTC. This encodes CASSQEILGESKTQYF.

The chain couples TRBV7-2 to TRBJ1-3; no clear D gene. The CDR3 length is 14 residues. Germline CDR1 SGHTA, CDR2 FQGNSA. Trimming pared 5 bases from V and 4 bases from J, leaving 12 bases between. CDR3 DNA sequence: TGTGCCAGCAGCGAGCTTGATGCCGGAAACACCATATATTTT. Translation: CASSELDAGNTIYF.

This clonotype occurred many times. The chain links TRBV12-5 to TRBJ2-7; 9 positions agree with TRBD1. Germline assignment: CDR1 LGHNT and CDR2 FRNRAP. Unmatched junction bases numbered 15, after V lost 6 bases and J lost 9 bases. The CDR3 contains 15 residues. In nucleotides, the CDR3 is TGTGCTAGTGGCTTTGCTCTGGGACAGGGCTATGGGCAGTACTTC. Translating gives CASGFALGQGYGQYF.

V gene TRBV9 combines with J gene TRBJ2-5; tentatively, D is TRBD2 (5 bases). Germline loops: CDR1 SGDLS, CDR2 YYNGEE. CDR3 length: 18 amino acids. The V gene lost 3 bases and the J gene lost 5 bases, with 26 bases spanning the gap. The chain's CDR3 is CASSAQAPGEHGPETQYF. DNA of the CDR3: TGTGCCAGCAGCGCCCAGGCGCCCGGGGAACACGGACCGGAGACCCAGTACTTC.

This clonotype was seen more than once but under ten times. The DNA for the CDR3 is TGTGCCACCGCCGCTAAGTCTTGGGGATCAAATGAGCAGTTCTTC. It encodes CATAAKSWGSNEQFF. This sequence joins TRBV6-2 or TRBV6-3 and TRBJ2-1; no clear D gene. CDR1 and CDR2 from the germline V gene are MNHEY and SVGEGT. V was pared by 10 bases and J by 7 bases, with 23 bases between. The CDR3 covers 15 residues.

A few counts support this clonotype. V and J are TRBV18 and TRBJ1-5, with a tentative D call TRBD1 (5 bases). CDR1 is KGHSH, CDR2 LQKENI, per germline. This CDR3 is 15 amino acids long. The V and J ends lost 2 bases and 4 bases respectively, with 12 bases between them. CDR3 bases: TGTGCCAGCTCACCAAGTGCAGGGTCAAATCAGCCCCAGCATTTT. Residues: CASSPSAGSNQPQHF.

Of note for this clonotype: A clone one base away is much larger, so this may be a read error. CDR3 sequence reads: CASSLGVARSSTGANVLTF. The DNA for the CDR3 is TGTGCCAGCAGCTTAGGGGTGGCCAGATCCTCTACTGGGGCCAACGTCCTGACTTTC. The genes are TRBV7-8 and TRBJ2-6; no clear D gene. The length of the CDR3 is 19 residues. Looked up from germline, CDR1 is SGHVS and CDR2 is FQNEAQ. The V and J ends lost 1 base and 2 bases respectively, with 18 bases between them.

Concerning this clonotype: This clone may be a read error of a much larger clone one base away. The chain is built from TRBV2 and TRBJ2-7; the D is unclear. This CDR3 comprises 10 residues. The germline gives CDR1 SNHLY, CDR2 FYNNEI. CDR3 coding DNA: TGTGCCAGCAGGTATGACGAGCAGTCCTTC. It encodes CASRYDEQSF.

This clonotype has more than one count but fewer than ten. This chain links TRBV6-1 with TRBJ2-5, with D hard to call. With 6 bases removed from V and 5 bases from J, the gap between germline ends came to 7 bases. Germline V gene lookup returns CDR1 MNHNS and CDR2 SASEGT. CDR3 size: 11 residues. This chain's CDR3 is CASSLAETQYF. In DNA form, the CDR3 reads TGTGCCAGCAGCCTGGCGGAGACCCAGTACTTC.

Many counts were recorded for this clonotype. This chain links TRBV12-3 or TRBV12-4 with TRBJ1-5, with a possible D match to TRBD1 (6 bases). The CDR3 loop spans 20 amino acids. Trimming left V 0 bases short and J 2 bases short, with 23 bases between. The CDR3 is CASSLAYGQRGILGNQPQHF. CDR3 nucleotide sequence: TGTGCCAGCAGTTTAGCGTATGGACAGAGGGGAATTTTGGGCAATCAGCCCCAGCATTTT.

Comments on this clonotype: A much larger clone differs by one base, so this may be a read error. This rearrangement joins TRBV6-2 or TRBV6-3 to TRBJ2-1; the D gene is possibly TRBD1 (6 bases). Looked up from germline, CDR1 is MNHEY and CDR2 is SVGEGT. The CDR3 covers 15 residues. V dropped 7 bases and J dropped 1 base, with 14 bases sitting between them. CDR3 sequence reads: CASNRDTGSYNEQFF. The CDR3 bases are TGTGCCAGCAATCGGGACACTGGGTCCTACAATGAGCAGTTCTTC.

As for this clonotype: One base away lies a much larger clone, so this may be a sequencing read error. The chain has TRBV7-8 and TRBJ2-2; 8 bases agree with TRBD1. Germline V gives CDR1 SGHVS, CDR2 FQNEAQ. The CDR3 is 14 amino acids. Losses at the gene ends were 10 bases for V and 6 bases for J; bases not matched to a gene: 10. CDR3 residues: CANRGYTGAGELFF. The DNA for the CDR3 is TGTGCCAACAGGGGGTATACAGGTGCCGGGGAGCTGTTTTTT.

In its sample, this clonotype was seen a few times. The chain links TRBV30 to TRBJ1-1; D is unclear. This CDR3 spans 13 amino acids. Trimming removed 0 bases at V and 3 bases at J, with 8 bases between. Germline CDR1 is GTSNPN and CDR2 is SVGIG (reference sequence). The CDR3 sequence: CAWSVRAYTEAFF. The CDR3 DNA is TGTGCCTGGAGTGTACGAGCATACACTGAAGCTTTCTTT.

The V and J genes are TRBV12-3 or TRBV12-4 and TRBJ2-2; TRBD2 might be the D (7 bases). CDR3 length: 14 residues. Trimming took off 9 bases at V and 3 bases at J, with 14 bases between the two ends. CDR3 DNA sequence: TGTGCCAGTGGGCTAGGGGGGGACACCGGGGAGCTGTTTTTT. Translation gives CASGLGGDTGELFF.

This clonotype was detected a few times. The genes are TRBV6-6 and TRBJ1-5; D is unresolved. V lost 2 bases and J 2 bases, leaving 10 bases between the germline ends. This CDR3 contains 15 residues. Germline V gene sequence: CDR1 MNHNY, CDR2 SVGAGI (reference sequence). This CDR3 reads CASSYPGGGNQPQHF. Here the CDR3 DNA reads TGTGCCAGCAGTTACCCGGGTGGCGGCAATCAGCCCCAGCATTTT.

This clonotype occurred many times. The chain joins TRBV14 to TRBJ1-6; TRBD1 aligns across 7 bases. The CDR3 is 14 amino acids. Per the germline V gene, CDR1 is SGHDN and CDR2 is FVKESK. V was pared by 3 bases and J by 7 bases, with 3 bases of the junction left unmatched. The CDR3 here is CASSQDRLNSPLHF. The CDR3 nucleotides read TGTGCCAGCAGCCAGGACAGGCTAAATTCACCCCTCCACTTT.